Here is one T cell receptor beta chain with its context. Its antigen is still unknown. A single base separates this from a much larger clone, so it may be a read error. The data were taken from a study of tumor-infiltrating lymphocytes in primary liver carcinoma. cDNA specific to TCR beta was made from around 450 ng of total RNA, with a constant-region primer employed for priming. It was through three nested multiplex PCR rounds of slightly modified ARM-PCR that TCR beta libraries arose. Each of the first two PCR rounds ran about 9 cycles with TRBV1-TRBV30 forward and C-beta reverse primers. TCRdb reprocessed the multiplex PCR reads via MiXCR and lists one record per CDR3 protein. The top ten clones hold 15% to 20% of a sample with fewer than 250,000 distinct CDR3 sequences, just under 85% of them seen once. It was from around 18-30 mg of unsorted bulk tissue that RNA and DNA were co-extracted. Whole-study results and caveats: Top-250-clone fractions were significantly higher in tumors than in blood (p = 0.039).

The CDR3 totals 15 residues. V gave up 1 base and J gave up 4 bases, with 14 bases separating them. Germline CDR1 SGHNT, CDR2 YYREEE (reference sequence). This sequence originates from a man in his forties with primary liver carcinoma and hepatitis B virus infection. The sequencing sample was made of tumor tissue from primary liver carcinoma. The chain has TRBV5-4 and TRBJ2-5; D uncertain. The CDR3 DNA follows: TGTGCCAGCAGCTTGTTTTCAGTGGTGGGAGAGACCCAGTACTTC. It translates to CASSLFSVVGETQYF.